This T cell receptor (beta chain) was recovered during a study of T-cell reconstitution after alpha-beta-depleted transplantation in children. General study findings and limits: One year after transplant, T-cell counts and diversity came mostly from newly produced T cells. In some patients, recipient T cells and intrathymic progenitors surviving conditioning explained high day-60 diversity. Reportedly, alpha-beta T cells present about two months post-transplant originated from several hundred expanded clones of graft origin.

Only a few counts were recorded for this clonotype. Its antigen is currently unknown. Preparing the TCRbeta library involved the use of unique molecular identifiers. TCRdb re-called the PCR reads through MiXCR, storing one row per CDR3 protein. The table has fewer than 400,000 distinct CDR3 sequences, approximately 23% seen once. This CDR3 is built from 16 residues. CDR1 is SGHKS and CDR2 is YYEKEE in the germline V gene (reference sequence). V lost 1 base and J lost 1, with 14 bases in between. The source material was PBMCs, mostly from graft donor cells, sampled 180 days after TCRalphabeta/CD19-depleted stem cell transplant. V and J are TRBV5-5 and TRBJ1-1; D call uncertain. The sequence derives from a male patient younger than 18 who had a stem cell transplant for acute lymphoblastic leukemia, so the T cells may come from the graft donor. CDR3 nucleotides: TGTGCCAGCAGCTTGCGGTCAAGACTTGAGAACACTGAAGCTTTCTTT. It translates to CASSLRSRLENTEAFF. Full variable domain (rest looked up from reference TRBV5-5 and TRBJ1-1): DAGVTQSPTHLIKTRGQQVTLRCSPISGHKSVSWYQQVLGQGPQFIFQYYEKEERGRGNFPDRFSARQFPNYSSELNVNALLLGDSALYLCASSLRSRLENTEAFFGQGTRLTVV.